Below, 32 T cell receptor beta chains from the same sample are listed, as sequenced in a study of cytomegalovirus exposure and HLA in healthy donors. Method: immunoSEQ multiplex PCR; TCRdb's copy keeps in-frame clones and lacks some. This table holds some 170,000 clones, roughly 86% found once. Source material: PBMCs. These receptors came from a young man in good health and CMV-seropositive.

This chain connects TRBV29-1 to TRBJ1-5, with 10 bases lining up with TRBD1. This CDR3 contains 17 residues. The germline CDR1 and CDR2 sequences are SQVTM and ANQGSEA. The V and J ends lost 4 bases and 7 bases, in that order; junction bases with no gene match: 16. CDR3 sequence reads: CSVVGWGQGRVGQPQHF. DNA for the CDR3: TGCAGCGTTGTAGGCTGGGGACAGGGGAGAGTAGGGCAGCCCCAGCATTTT.

V gene TRBV13 combines with J gene TRBJ2-3; D not resolved. V was cut by 5 bases and J by 1 base, with 10 bases left in between. CDR3 length: 14 amino acids. Germline V CDR1 and CDR2: PRHDT, FYEKMQ (reference sequence). The CDR3 protein is CASSLAGGTDTQYF. The CDR3 DNA reads as TGTGCCAGCAGCCTCGCCGGAGGCACAGATACGCAGTATTTT.

V usage is TRBV7-2 and J usage is TRBJ1-5; tentatively, D is TRBD1 (5 bases). Germline V gene data show CDR1 as SGHTA and CDR2 as FQGNSA. The CDR3 loop spans 14 amino acids. Between the trimmed V and J ends, which lost 5 bases and 0 bases, there was a span of 8 bases. The CDR3 nucleotides are TGTGCCAGCAGCGGGGGGAATAGCAATCAGCCCCAGCATTTT. This codes for CASSGGNSNQPQHF.

V and J are TRBV10-3 and TRBJ2-5; 7 bases map to TRBD2. The germline V gene has CDR1 ENHRY and CDR2 SYGVKD. The CDR3 extends over 13 amino acids. V shed 6 bases, J shed 3 bases, and the junction held 4 bases outside the gene matches. CDR3: CAIRQREEETQYF. CDR3 DNA: TGTGCCATCAGACAGCGGGAAGAAGAGACCCAGTACTTC.

The rearrangement links TRBV6-1 to TRBJ1-1, with D maybe TRBD1 (6 bases). Trimming pared 1 base from V and 1 base from J, leaving 16 bases between. Germline V gene sequence: CDR1 MNHNS, CDR2 SASEGT. This CDR3 comprises 17 residues. CDR3: CASSEGPNRDKNTEAFF. CDR3 DNA sequence: TGTGCCAGCAGTGAAGGGCCGAACCGGGACAAGAACACTGAAGCTTTCTTT.

This clone was seen ten or more times. Within the sample, other DNA sequences also encode this same CDR3. The chain links TRBV28 to TRBJ1-2; no firm D call. The ends were cut back, 6 bases at V and 1 base at J, with 9 bases in the middle. This CDR3 comprises 13 residues. Germline V gene sequence: CDR1 MDHEN, CDR2 SYDVKM. The CDR3 nucleotides read TGTGCCAGCAGCCCACGGTTTAACTATGGCTACACCTTC. It translates to CASSPRFNYGYTF.

This clone was picked up a small number of times. The chain carries TRBV6-4 and TRBJ2-3, with TRBD2 matching 10 bases. The V gene end was trimmed by 5 bases and the J gene end by 0 bases; junction bases not matched to a gene: 2. Germline CDR1 reads MRHNA; CDR2 reads SNTAGT. The CDR3 consists of 15 residues. The CDR3: CASSPTSGSTDTQYF. The CDR3 bases are TGTGCCAGCAGTCCGACTAGCGGGAGCACAGATACGCAGTATTTT.

This clone was detected a few times. The chain carries TRBV5-4 and TRBJ2-3, with a possible D match to TRBD1 (5 bases). Between the trimmed V and J ends, which lost 0 bases and 2 bases, there was a span of 10 bases. The CDR3 is 15 residues long. Germline-derived CDR1 and CDR2 are SGHNT and YYREEE (reference sequence). DNA of the CDR3: TGTGCCAGCAGCTTGGGGCAGGGCCCCACAGATACGCAGTATTTT. This codes for CASSLGQGPTDTQYF.

The chain combines TRBV9 with TRBJ2-1, with D possibly matching TRBD2 (7 bases). This CDR3 has 15 residues. The germline CDR1 and CDR2 sequences are SGDLS and YYNGEE. V was pared by 0 bases and J by 7 bases, with 14 bases between. CDR3: CASSVGGGASNEQFF. In nucleotides, the CDR3 is TGTGCCAGCAGCGTAGGAGGGGGGGCCAGTAATGAGCAGTTCTTC.

This chain joins TRBV5-1 and TRBJ2-7, with TRBD1 as a possible D gene (5 bases). Germline V lookup: CDR1 SGHRS, CDR2 YFSETQ. The CDR3 totals 17 residues. The V gene lost 5 bases and the J gene lost 1 base, with 22 bases spanning the gap. The CDR3: CASSFRKTARPSYEQYF. The CDR3 coding sequence is TGCGCCAGCAGTTTCCGAAAGACAGCGCGCCCTTCCTACGAGCAGTACTTC. Using reference TRBV5-1 and TRBJ2-7 for the parts outside the CDR3, the full variable domain is KAGVTQTPRYLIKTRGQQVTLSCSPISGHRSVSWYQQTPGQGLQFLFEYFSETQRNKGNFPGRFSGRQFSNSRSEMNVSTLELGDSALYLCASSFRKTARPSYEQYFGPGTRLTVT.

This clone was detected only once. The V call is TRBV19, the J call TRBJ1-2, with 9 nucleotides matching TRBD1. Germline V lookup: CDR1 LNHDA, CDR2 SQIVND (reference sequence). The CDR3 contains 14 residues. V gave up 4 bases and J gave up 5 bases; unmatched junction bases: 5. The CDR3 region has the DNA TGTGCCAGTAGTACACAGGGGGCGCAGTATGGCTACACCTTC. Translation gives CASSTQGAQYGYTF.

V gene TRBV5-1 combines with J gene TRBJ2-3; 10 nucleotides align to TRBD2. Germline lookup yields CDR1 SGHRS and CDR2 YFSETQ. The CDR3 length is 17 residues. The junction had 7 bases not matched to a gene; V was cut back by 0 bases and J by 3 bases. The CDR3 DNA is TGCGCCAGCAGCTTGGGAGCGGGGGGGCCTCGGACAGATACGCAGTATTTT. Protein: CASSLGAGGPRTDTQYF.

The rearrangement joins TRBV27 to TRBJ2-5; D is perhaps TRBD1 (6 bases). This CDR3 has 17 residues. Germline V gene sequence: CDR1 MNHEY, CDR2 SMNVEV (reference sequence). V lost 2 bases and J lost 5, with 21 bases in between. CDR3 coding DNA: TGTGCCAGCAGTTTAAGTCCGGGAATTGGGGGCGGGGAGACCCAGTACTTC. It is translated as CASSLSPGIGGGETQYF.

This clone has just one count. This chain links TRBV9 with TRBJ2-2; 8 nucleotides agree with TRBD2. Germline assignment: CDR1 SGDLS and CDR2 YYNGEE. The CDR3 runs to 14 residues. V shed 6 bases and J 6 bases; nucleotides not matched to a gene: 7. CDR3 DNA: TGTGCCAGCACCGGGGGGGTTACGTCCGGGGAGCTGTTTTTT. Translating gives CASTGGVTSGELFF.

This clone was detected a few times. This sequence joins TRBV2 and TRBJ2-7, with D tentatively TRBD2 (5 bases). Between the trimmed V and J ends, which lost 10 bases and 4 bases, there was a span of 17 bases. The CDR3 totals 13 residues. Germline CDR1 is SNHLY and CDR2 is FYNNEI. The chain's CDR3 is CATEGTERYEQYF. CDR3 bases: TGTGCCACCGAGGGCACAGAGAGATACGAGCAGTACTTC.

The V and J genes are TRBV29-1 and TRBJ2-1, with 11 bases fitting TRBD2. The V gene's germline CDR1 is SQVTM and CDR2 ANQGSEA. This CDR3 has 14 amino acids. J gave up 10 bases and V 4 bases, and 9 bases lay outside the gene matches. The CDR3 is CSVGWTSGLGEQFF. CDR3 DNA sequence: TGCAGCGTTGGATGGACTAGCGGGCTAGGCGAGCAGTTCTTC.

The rearrangement joins TRBV27 to TRBJ2-3; TRBD2 might be the D (5 bases). The CDR3 covers 14 residues. V shed 8 bases and J shed 4 bases, with 16 bases lying between them. CDR1 MNHEY and CDR2 SMNVEV come from the germline V gene (reference sequence). As DNA, the CDR3 is TGTGCCAGCCAGAGAGGGAATCGGCCAGATACGCAGTATTTT. It translates to CASQRGNRPDTQYF.

The rearrangement joins TRBV5-1 to TRBJ2-5; maybe TRBD1 (6 bases). This CDR3 has 13 amino acids. Deletions cut 8 bases from V and 2 bases from J, with 13 bases between. Germline values: CDR1 SGHRS, CDR2 YFSETQ. The CDR3 spells CARAQGRQETQYF. The CDR3, as DNA: TGCGCCAGGGCACAGGGCCGACAAGAGACCCAGTACTTC.

This clone was seen more than once but under ten times. The chain joins TRBV30 to TRBJ1-5; D is uncertain. The germline V gene encodes CDR1 GTSNPN and CDR2 SVGIG (reference sequence). The CDR3 is made up of 12 amino acids. V was cut by 1 base and J by 9 bases, with 10 bases left in between. The CDR3, as DNA: TGTGCCTGGAGTGACAGCATGGGGCCCCAGCATTTT. Its translation is CAWSDSMGPQHF.

The chain employs TRBV27 and TRBJ1-1; a weak D match, TRBD1 (6 bases). The CDR3 totals 17 residues. V was shortened by 2 bases and J by 0 bases, with 16 bases between the two germline ends. The germline gives CDR1 MNHEY, CDR2 SMNVEV (reference sequence). The CDR3 here is CASSLKGRGYMNTEAFF. As DNA, the CDR3 is TGTGCCAGCAGTTTAAAGGGCAGGGGATACATGAACACTGAAGCTTTCTTT.

This clone was seen once. The chain has TRBV6-6 and TRBJ1-1; D is undetermined. This CDR3 contains 13 residues. Germline V gives CDR1 MNHNY, CDR2 SVGAGI (reference sequence). Trimming pared 2 bases from V and 1 base from J, leaving 5 bases between. As DNA, the CDR3 is TGTGCCAGCAGTTACGGCGGGAACACTGAAGCTTTCTTT. This gives the protein CASSYGGNTEAFF.

The chain carries TRBV9 and TRBJ2-1; 13 nucleotides agree with TRBD2. Germline V lookup: CDR1 SGDLS, CDR2 YYNGEE. Trimming took 3 bases from V and 15 from J; bases not matched to a gene: 6. This CDR3 contains 13 residues. The CDR3 DNA follows: TGTGCCAGCAGCGAAGGGACTAGCGGGACCACGTTCTTC. Its protein is CASSEGTSGTTFF. The variable domain in full, with the rest retrieved from reference TRBV9 and TRBJ2-1, is DSGVTQTPKHLITATGQRVTLRCSPRSGDLSVYWYQQSLDQGLQFLIQYYNGEERAKGNILERFSAQQFPDLHSELNLSSLELGDSALYFCASSEGTSGTTFFGPGTRLTVL.

This chain connects TRBV10-3 to TRBJ2-7, with D unclear. V was trimmed by 4 bases and J by 2 bases, leaving 6 bases between them. Per the germline V gene, CDR1 is ENHRY and CDR2 is SYGVKD. The CDR3 extends over 12 amino acids. Here the CDR3 reads CAISASAYEQYF. The CDR3 DNA follows: TGTGCCATCAGTGCTTCTGCCTACGAGCAGTACTTC.

The chain joins TRBV5-4 to TRBJ2-2, with TRBD2 identical over 15 bases. V lost 1 base, J lost 4 bases, and 8 bases stayed unmatched. Germline lookup yields CDR1 SGHNT and CDR2 YYREEE (reference sequence). The CDR3 consists of 19 residues. Here the CDR3 reads CASSLYGLAGGPITGELFF. The CDR3 bases are TGTGCCAGCAGCTTGTACGGACTAGCGGGGGGGCCGATCACCGGGGAGCTGTTTTTT.

The rearrangement links TRBV10-3 to TRBJ2-2, with 8 positions matching TRBD1. V trimming: 10 bases; J trimming: 1 base; junction bases outside the gene matches: 2. The CDR3 has 13 residues. Germline V lookup: CDR1 ENHRY, CDR2 SYGVKD. DNA of the CDR3: TGTGCCACCGGGACAGGGAACACCGGGGAGCTGTTTTTT. Protein product: CATGTGNTGELFF.

V usage is TRBV18 and J usage is TRBJ2-7; TRBD1 matches at 7 bases. Germline lookup yields CDR1 KGHSH and CDR2 LQKENI. Losses at the gene ends were 5 bases for V and 12 bases for J; bases not matched to a gene: 28. The CDR3 is 18 residues long. In DNA, the CDR3 is TGTGCCAGCTCAACCATTTCCCAAGCCGGGACAGCGTCCTCTGTTCTGTACTTC. Translated: CASSTISQAGTASSVLYF.

V usage is TRBV5-1 and J usage is TRBJ2-2, with TRBD2 matching over 11 bases. The germline CDR1 and CDR2 sequences are SGHRS and YFSETQ. V gave up 0 bases and J gave up 7 bases; unmatched junction bases: 20. CDR3 length equals 21 residues. CDR3 amino acids: CASSLARFPSTSGGEGGELFF. The CDR3 DNA is TGCGCCAGCAGCTTGGCTCGGTTCCCTTCAACTAGCGGGGGTGAGGGCGGGGAGCTGTTTTTT.

The chain joins TRBV28 to TRBJ1-5; D may be TRBD1 (5 bases). Germline CDR1 reads MDHEN; CDR2 reads SYDVKM. The CDR3 totals 14 residues. The ends were cut back, 5 bases at V and 5 bases at J, with 13 bases in the middle. This chain's CDR3 is CASSPHGAYQPQHF. The CDR3 nucleotides read TGTGCCAGCAGTCCCCATGGGGCGTATCAGCCCCAGCATTTT.

The rearrangement joins TRBV13 to TRBJ2-3; D gene uncertain. Germline V gene lookup returns CDR1 PRHDT and CDR2 FYEKMQ (reference sequence). V lost 1 base to trimming and J lost 2 bases, with 16 bases between them. The CDR3 runs 17 residues. The CDR3 here is CASSLALIVRSTDTQYF. In nucleotides, the CDR3 is TGTGCCAGCAGCTTAGCCCTCATCGTGCGGTCCACAGATACGCAGTATTTT.

The V and J genes are TRBV4-3 and TRBJ2-3; TRBD2 aligns across 9 bases. The V gene end was trimmed by 8 bases and the J gene end by 6 bases; junction bases not matched to a gene: 12. The length of the CDR3 is 15 residues. Germline V gene lookup returns CDR1 LGHNA and CDR2 YSLEER. In nucleotides, the CDR3 is TGCGCCAGCTCCCTTGTAGCGGGAGTGAGTGATACGCAGTATTTT. Translation gives CASSLVAGVSDTQYF.

CDR3 DNA sequence: TGTGCCAGCAGCGTAGCTAGTCGAGGGGGCGAGCAGTACTTC. It specifies CASSVASRGGEQYF. The chain combines TRBV9 with TRBJ2-7; D may be TRBD1 (6 bases). CDR3 length: 14 residues. Trimming stripped 0 bases from V and 6 bases from J, with 13 bases between. CDR1 and CDR2 from the germline V gene are SGDLS and YYNGEE.

The rearrangement uses TRBV19 and TRBJ2-5; 8 nucleotides match TRBD2. The germline gives CDR1 LNHDA, CDR2 SQIVND (reference sequence). The CDR3 has 15 amino acids. V lost 1 base and J lost 5; bases outside the gene matches: 6. CDR3 amino acids: CASSIAGGAYETQYF. CDR3 in DNA: TGTGCCAGTAGTATAGCCGGGGGGGCTTACGAGACCCAGTACTTC.